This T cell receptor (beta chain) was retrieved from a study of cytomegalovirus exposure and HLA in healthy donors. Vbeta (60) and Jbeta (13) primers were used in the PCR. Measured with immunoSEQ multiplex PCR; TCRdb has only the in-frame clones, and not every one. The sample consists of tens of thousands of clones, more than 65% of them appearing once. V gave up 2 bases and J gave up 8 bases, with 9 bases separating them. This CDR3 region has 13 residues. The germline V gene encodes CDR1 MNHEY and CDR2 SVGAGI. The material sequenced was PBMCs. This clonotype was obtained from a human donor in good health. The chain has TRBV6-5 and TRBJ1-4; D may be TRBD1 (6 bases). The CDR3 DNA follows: TGTGCCAGCAGTTACGGACAGCCCGAAAAACTGTTTTTT. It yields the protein CASSYGQPEKLFF.